This T cell receptor (beta chain) was profiled in a study of T cells in localized non-small cell lung cancer. Broader study findings: When the top 100 tumor clones were examined, a median about 60 of them also appeared in the adjacent lung, which was paired and uninvolved. Uninvolved adjacent lung showed higher T cell clonality than tumor. It remains possible that heterogeneity exists, since only one tumor region was sequenced.

With 1 base removed from V and 2 bases from J, the gap between germline ends came to 21 bases. The CDR3 contains 19 residues. Germline V gives CDR1 KGHSY, CDR2 FQNENV. About this clone: Its cognate antigen is unknown.

The data were produced by immunoSEQ multiplex PCR, yet TCRdb's version contains in-frame clones alone and is incomplete. The repertoire holds 60,000 or so clones, with roughly 81% as singletons. The genes are TRBV16 and TRBJ1-5; no firm D call. The clonotype comes from a man between 35 and 75 years old with stage II lung adenocarcinoma. This specimen consisted of PBMCs, obtained before any cancer treatment. This CDR3 reads CASSQYGGSGPGGNQPQHF. The CDR3, as DNA: TGTGCCAGCAGCCAATATGGAGGGAGCGGACCTGGCGGCAATCAGCCCCAGCATTTT.